The 29 T cell receptor beta chains below all came from one sample that was sequenced in a study of T cell repertoires in cytomegalovirus infection. Each CDR3 protein gets one entry after TCRdb re-called the reads with MiXCR. The table records around 360,000 distinct CDR3 sequences, about 35% of them present only once. No antigen has been identified for these receptors. This specimen consisted of cultured PBMCs, obtained from culture after CMV antigen stimulation. Receptor source: a human donor in good health (CMV status not recorded). Some clones in this sample may be carry-over from other donors' samples.

V gene TRBV7-9 combines with J gene TRBJ2-1, with 7 bases identical to TRBD2. Germline loops: CDR1 SEHNR, CDR2 FQNEAQ (reference sequence). This CDR3 is 15 amino acids long. The ends lost 4 bases at V and 3 bases at J; junction bases unmatched: 6. The DNA of the CDR3 is TGTGCCAGCAGCTCCCGAGCGGGGAGCTACAATGAGCAGTTCTTC. Encoded protein: CASSSRAGSYNEQFF.

The rearrangement uses TRBV24-1 and TRBJ1-1, with TRBD1 matching over 7 bases. The CDR3 totals 19 residues. The germline V gene encodes CDR1 KGHDR and CDR2 SFDVKD. V dropped 4 bases and J dropped 0; count of bases not matched to a gene: 16. The CDR3 DNA is TGTGCCACCAGTGAACCCTCCCCCGCCGGGACAGCCGTGAACACTGAAGCTTTCTTT. It specifies CATSEPSPAGTAVNTEAFF.

A few counts support this clonotype. V is TRBV19 and J is TRBJ2-7, with 9 nucleotides matching TRBD1. The germline gives CDR1 LNHDA, CDR2 SQIVND (reference sequence). V lost 3 bases to trimming and J lost 5 bases; unmatched junction nucleotides: 8. This CDR3 contains 15 residues. The CDR3 nucleotides are TGTGCCAGTAGTATCGGCGGGACAGGGAGTAACGAGCAGTACTTC. It specifies CASSIGGTGSNEQYF.

J is TRBJ1-3 and V is TRBV25-1, with a weak D call TRBD1 (5 bases). Per germline, CDR1 MGHDK and CDR2 SYGVNS. This CDR3 spans 15 amino acids. The V end lost 4 bases, the J end lost 3 bases, and 13 bases lay between the germline ends. The CDR3 nucleotides are TGTGCCAGCAGTGTCGGAGGGGCGGTTGGAAACACCATATATTTT. Translation gives CASSVGGAVGNTIYF. Looking up the rest from reference TRBV25-1 and TRBJ1-3 gives the full variable domain: EADIYQTPRYLVIGTGKKITLECSQTMGHDKMYWYQQDPGMELHLIHYSYGVNSTEKGDLSSESTVSRIRTEHFPLTLESARPSHTSQYLCASSVGGAVGNTIYFGEGSWLTVV.

The chain combines TRBV4-1 with TRBJ2-7, with D possibly being TRBD1 (5 bases). With 1 base removed from V and 12 bases from J, the gap between germline ends came to 10 bases. This CDR3 is 11 amino acids long. The V gene's germline CDR1 is MGHRA and CDR2 YSYEKL. CDR3 region: CASSQGTRVYV. The CDR3 nucleotides are TGCGCCAGCAGCCAAGGTACCAGGGTGTACGTC.

The table lists this clonotype with a few counts. This chain connects TRBV4-1 to TRBJ1-1; D remains ambiguous. Germline CDR1 is MGHRA and CDR2 is YSYEKL. Deletions cut 0 bases from V and 5 bases from J, with 10 bases between. The CDR3 totals 14 residues. CDR3 residues: CASSQEGVGTEAFF. The CDR3 nucleotides read TGCGCCAGCAGCCAAGAGGGTGTGGGGACTGAAGCTTTCTTT.

The chain joins TRBV14 to TRBJ1-3, with D unresolved. Germline assignment: CDR1 SGHDN and CDR2 FVKESK. Deletions cut 1 base from V and 0 bases from J, with 10 bases between. The CDR3 consists of 16 residues. CDR3: CASSQAGFGSGNTIYF. Here the CDR3 DNA reads TGTGCCAGCAGCCAAGCTGGGTTCGGCTCTGGAAACACCATATATTTT.

This clonotype was counted only a few times. This rearrangement joins TRBV19 to TRBJ2-3; D remains ambiguous. Germline CDR1 is LNHDA and CDR2 is SQIVND (reference sequence). CDR3 length: 15 amino acids. V lost 6 bases and J 0 bases, leaving 13 bases between the germline ends. The CDR3 here is CASRATDSSTDTQYF. CDR3 nucleotides: TGTGCCAGTAGGGCGACTGATTCTAGCACAGATACGCAGTATTTT.

The gene calls are TRBV4-3 and TRBJ2-1, with D possibly being TRBD1 or TRBD2 (6 bases each). Germline CDR1 reads LGHNA; CDR2 reads YSLEER. V lost 2 bases and J lost 5, with 16 bases in between. The length of the CDR3 is 16 residues. DNA of the CDR3: TGCGCCAGCAGCCAAAGGGGGGCTAGCGACCACAATGAGCAGTTCTTC. Protein product: CASSQRGASDHNEQFF.

The chain carries TRBV3-1 and TRBJ1-2; 8 nucleotides match TRBD1. In germline, CDR1 is LGHDT, CDR2 YNNKEL (reference sequence). This CDR3 spans 16 amino acids. Trimming cost V 3 bases and J 2 bases; bases outside gene matches: 8. This CDR3 reads CASSQALGQANYGYTF. CDR3 in DNA: TGTGCCAGCAGCCAGGCGTTGGGACAGGCAAACTATGGCTACACCTTC. Full variable domain (outside the CDR3, taken from reference TRBV3-1 and TRBJ1-2): DTAVSQTPKYLVTQMGNDKSIKCEQNLGHDTMYWYKQDSKKFLKIMFSYNNKELIINETVPNRFSPKSPDKAHLNLHINSLELGDSAVYFCASSQALGQANYGYTFGSGTRLTVV.

This clonotype was detected many times. This rearrangement joins TRBV9 to TRBJ2-3; D is perhaps TRBD1 or TRBD2 (5 bases each). The CDR3 has 18 amino acids. Deletions cut 2 bases from V and 5 bases from J, with 24 bases between. In germline, CDR1 is SGDLS, CDR2 YYNGEE. The CDR3 DNA sequence: TGTGCCAGCAGCGTTGGGCGTTCGACTCGCTCTGGGGGAGATACGCAGTATTTT. Protein sequence: CASSVGRSTRSGGDTQYF.

This rearrangement joins TRBV27 to TRBJ1-1; tentatively, D is TRBD1 (5 bases). CDR3 length equals 14 residues. Germline V CDR1 and CDR2: MNHEY, SMNVEV (reference sequence). V lost 2 bases to trimming and J lost 4 bases, with 11 bases between them. CDR3 amino acids: CASSLHGRGTEAFF. As DNA, the CDR3 is TGTGCCAGCAGTTTACACGGGAGGGGCACTGAAGCTTTCTTT.

The chain uses TRBV7-2 and TRBJ1-1; D might be TRBD1 (5 bases). The ends were cut back, 4 bases at V and 7 bases at J, with 13 bases in the middle. This CDR3 is built from 13 residues. In germline, CDR1 is SGHTA, CDR2 FQGNSA. CDR3 in DNA: TGTGCCAGCAGCTGGGGACCGACAAGTGAAGCTTTCTTT. It codes for CASSWGPTSEAFF.

Ten or more counts support this clonotype. V and J are TRBV12-3 or TRBV12-4 and TRBJ1-2, with D maybe TRBD1 (6 bases). The CDR3 loop spans 13 amino acids. Trimming took 6 bases from V and 4 from J, leaving 12 bases between them. The DNA for the CDR3 is TGTGCCAGCAGCCTAACAGGGTTCTATGGCTACACCTTC. The encoded protein is CASSLTGFYGYTF.

There are a few counts of this clonotype. This chain joins TRBV5-4 and TRBJ1-3; D gene uncertain. In germline, CDR1 is SGHNT, CDR2 YYREEE (reference sequence). This CDR3 region has 15 residues. The V gene lost 4 bases and the J gene lost 0 bases, with 11 bases spanning the gap. CDR3 nucleotides: TGTGCCAGCAGCACAGACGGGAGCTCTGGAAACACCATATATTTT. The encoded protein is CASSTDGSSGNTIYF.

This clonotype came up many times. This chain connects TRBV9 to TRBJ1-6; D call uncertain. CDR3 size: 16 residues. The germline V gene has CDR1 SGDLS and CDR2 YYNGEE. With 3 bases removed from V and 6 bases from J, the gap between germline ends came to 16 bases. The CDR3 bases are TGTGCCAGCAGCGATAAGTCCTCTCCGGGTAATTCACCCCTCCACTTT. The encoded protein is CASSDKSSPGNSPLHF. Based on the CDR3 plus reference TRBV9 and TRBJ1-6, the full variable domain is DSGVTQTPKHLITATGQRVTLRCSPRSGDLSVYWYQQSLDQGLQFLIQYYNGEERAKGNILERFSAQQFPDLHSELNLSSLELGDSALYFCASSDKSSPGNSPLHFGNGTRLTVT.

The table lists this clonotype with a few counts. The rearrangement links TRBV7-9 to TRBJ2-5; D gene ambiguous. This CDR3 is built from 14 residues. Looked up from germline, CDR1 is SEHNR and CDR2 is FQNEAQ (reference sequence). Between the trimmed V and J ends, which lost 5 bases and 4 bases, there was a span of 14 bases. This chain's CDR3 is CASSNPTHGETQYF. In DNA, the CDR3 is TGTGCCAGCAGCAACCCAACCCATGGAGAGACCCAGTACTTC.

The genes are TRBV4-3 and TRBJ2-1, with 11 bases identical to TRBD2. With V trimmed by 0 bases and J by 3 bases, 7 bases remained unmatched. Germline assignment: CDR1 LGHNA and CDR2 YSLEER. The CDR3 is 18 residues long. This CDR3 reads CASSQDMGLAESYNEQFF. The DNA for the CDR3 is TGCGCCAGCAGCCAAGATATGGGACTAGCGGAGAGCTACAATGAGCAGTTCTTC.

The chain is built from TRBV19 and TRBJ1-5, with 9 bases that match TRBD1. The germline V gene encodes CDR1 LNHDA and CDR2 SQIVND (reference sequence). Trimming removed 5 bases from V and 7 bases from J; junction bases left unmatched: 6. The CDR3 contains 14 residues. The CDR3 DNA reads as TGTGCCAGTAGTGACAGGGGGTTAGGCCAGCCCCAGCATTTT. Translating it yields CASSDRGLGQPQHF.

This chain links TRBV7-8 with TRBJ1-1; 9 bases are shared with TRBD1. V shed 4 bases and J 6 bases; nucleotides not matched to a gene: 9. The CDR3 spans 15 residues. The germline CDR1 and CDR2 sequences are SGHVS and FQNEAQ. As DNA, the CDR3 is TGTGCCAGCAGCTGGGCCGGGACAGGGATTTCTGAAGCTTTCTTT. As protein: CASSWAGTGISEAFF.

The gene calls are TRBV20-1 and TRBJ1-6; D is ambiguous. CDR3 length: 16 residues. The ends were cut back, 0 bases at V and 0 bases at J, with 9 bases in the middle. Germline assignment: CDR1 DFQATT and CDR2 SNEGSKA (reference sequence). Here the CDR3 DNA reads TGCAGTGCTAGAGATCAGGAGAGCTCCTATAATTCACCCCTCCACTTT. Protein product: CSARDQESSYNSPLHF.

This clonotype occurred many times. V gene TRBV7-3 combines with J gene TRBJ2-1; D not certain. Germline V gives CDR1 SGHTA, CDR2 FQGTGA. The V gene lost 1 base and the J gene lost 6 bases, with 10 bases spanning the gap. The CDR3 runs to 14 residues. This CDR3 reads CASSLMAQSNEQFF. The DNA of the CDR3 is TGTGCCAGCAGCTTAATGGCCCAATCCAATGAGCAGTTCTTC.

The chain's CDR3 is CASSTPDRGRLYGYTF. CDR3 sequence (DNA): TGTGCCAGCAGCACCCCGGACAGGGGGCGACTCTATGGCTACACCTTC. The J gene is TRBJ1-2, the V gene TRBV11-2; 11 nucleotides align to TRBD1. The V gene end was trimmed by 5 bases and the J gene end by 4 bases; junction bases not matched to a gene: 9. The CDR3 extends over 16 amino acids. CDR1 and CDR2 (germline): SGHAT, FQNNGV.

In its sample, this clonotype was seen many times. Here the CDR3 DNA reads TGTGCCAGCAGCTTAGGGCCCCCTCCGGGACTAGCGGGCAATGAGCAGTTCTTC. Its protein is CASSLGPPPGLAGNEQFF. The chain uses TRBV7-2 and TRBJ2-1, with 12 bases lining up with TRBD2. Germline V gene lookup returns CDR1 SGHTA and CDR2 FQGNSA. The trim removed 1 base at V and 6 bases at J, leaving 10 bases unmatched. The CDR3 extends over 18 amino acids.

The CDR3 here is CASSSYVEMMETQYF. The CDR3 DNA sequence: TGCGCCAGCAGCTCCTATGTCGAAATGATGGAGACCCAGTACTTC. The V gene is TRBV5-1, the J gene TRBJ2-5; D not certain. The length of the CDR3 is 15 residues. Deletions cut 3 bases from V and 5 bases from J, with 17 bases between. The germline gives CDR1 SGHRS, CDR2 YFSETQ.

This clonotype was observed a handful of times. The genes are TRBV3-1 and TRBJ1-1; D is possibly TRBD1 (6 bases). Trimming stripped 8 bases from V and 2 bases from J, with 9 bases between. This CDR3 is built from 12 residues. Germline-derived CDR1 and CDR2 are LGHDT and YNNKEL (reference sequence). CDR3 region: CASGGANTEAFF. CDR3 bases: TGTGCCAGCGGGGGCGCAAACACTGAAGCTTTCTTT.

In its sample, this clonotype was seen a few times. CDR3 coding DNA: TGTGCCAGCAGCCCGACAGCAACTAATGAAAAACTGTTTTTT. It specifies CASSPTATNEKLFF. The genes are TRBV11-2 and TRBJ1-4, with D perhaps matching TRBD1 (5 bases). Germline V CDR1 and CDR2: SGHAT, FQNNGV. The CDR3 is 14 residues long. V lost 5 bases and J lost 0, with 7 bases in between.

In its sample, this clonotype was seen a few times. The gene calls are TRBV7-8 and TRBJ1-6, with D tentatively TRBD1 (5 bases). Germline CDR1 reads SGHVS; CDR2 reads FQNEAQ. This CDR3 has 14 residues. V lost 5 bases, J lost 8 bases, and 13 bases lay in between. The CDR3 sequence is CASSVGTGDSPLHF. CDR3 sequence (DNA): TGTGCCAGCAGCGTCGGGACTGGGGATTCACCCCTCCACTTT.

The V gene is TRBV4-1, the J gene TRBJ2-2; a possible D gene is TRBD2 (6 bases). The CDR3 is made up of 17 amino acids. Germline CDR1 reads MGHRA; CDR2 reads YSYEKL. V was shortened by 8 bases and J by 3 bases, with 22 bases between the two germline ends. CDR3 region: CASFGLRRGGDTGELFF. DNA of the CDR3: TGCGCCAGCTTCGGTTTAAGACGGGGAGGAGACACCGGGGAGCTGTTTTTT.